This TCR beta chain was identified during a study of cytomegalovirus exposure and HLA in healthy donors. This clone showed up just once. The PCR used 60 Vbeta and 13 Jbeta primers. The method was immunoSEQ multiplex PCR; TCRdb's version includes in-frame clones alone and lacks a portion of them. The profile shows roughly 100,000 clones, 76% of them singletons. CDR1 and CDR2 (germline): MNHEY, SVGAGI. V dropped 6 bases and J dropped 4 bases, with 16 bases sitting between them. The length of the CDR3 is 15 residues. The chain carries TRBV6-5 and TRBJ2-1; maybe TRBD2 (6 bases). Sequencing was done on a sample of PBMCs. The TCR originated in a man in his forties or fifties in good health and CMV-seronegative. CDR3 sequence reads: CASSLSGTPYNEQFF. CDR3 coding DNA: TGTGCCAGCAGCCTTTCCGGGACTCCGTACAATGAGCAGTTCTTC.